The present TCR beta chain was sequenced within a study of T-cell reconstitution after alpha-beta-depleted transplantation in children. CDR1 SGHTA and CDR2 FQGTGA come from the germline V gene. Trimming cost V 3 bases and J 3 bases, with 10 bases left between them. There are 14 residues in the CDR3. A TCRbeta library incorporating unique molecular identifiers was prepared. One entry per CDR3 protein results from TCRdb running MiXCR on the PCR reads. The data show some 830,000 distinct CDR3 sequences, with roughly 16% seen just once and under 6% held by the top ten. This clonotype was observed a handful of times. The antigen remains undetermined. Overall study results and limits: Surviving recipient cells, namely T cells and thymic progenitors, were the source of high day-60 TCRbeta diversity in some patients.

This clonotype was sampled from a male patient under 18 who had a stem cell transplant for acute lymphoblastic leukemia, so the T cells may come from the graft donor. The chain has TRBV7-3 and TRBJ2-3; no clear D gene. The sequenced sample was PBMCs, mostly from graft donor cells, obtained 360 days after TCRalphabeta/CD19-depleted stem cell transplant. The DNA for the CDR3 is TGTGCCAGCAGCTTCGGCGCGAGGACAGATACGCAGTATTTT. This codes for CASSFGARTDTQYF. Filled out from reference TRBV7-3 and TRBJ2-3, the complete variable domain reads GAGVSQTPSNKVTEKGKYVELRCDPISGHTALYWYRQSLGQGPEFLIYFQGTGAADDSGLPNDRFFAVRPEGSVSTLKIQRTERGDSAVYLCASSFGARTDTQYFGPGTRLTVL.